Sequencing of this T cell receptor beta chain was carried out in a study of lymphopenia after photon versus proton radiotherapy. V lost 4 bases and J lost 2, with 14 bases in between. Germline CDR1 and CDR2: MNHNS and SASEGT. This CDR3 comprises 15 residues. Produced via immunoSEQ multiplex PCR; TCRdb's table is partial and in-frame only. The data hold 20,000 to 25,000 clones, with 85% observed a single time. Overall study results and limits: Only patients who died were analyzed for survival; proton advantage is unproven. In patients who died, overall survival fell as post-nadir TCR diversity dropped more. Oligoclonal CD8+ Temra expansion after nadir drove photon patients' diversity drop. Under photons, naive T cells and diversity fell while effector/memory populations rose.

With respect to this clone: The target antigen is unknown.

The V call is TRBV6-1, the J call TRBJ2-5, with D perhaps TRBD2 (6 bases). Specimen: peripheral blood, collected from a patient treated with photon-based radiotherapy. This TCR was sampled from a man aged 55 to 70 with pancreatic cancer. The CDR3 sequence: CASSAFTGRQETQYF. The CDR3 DNA sequence: TGTGCCAGCAGTGCCTTTACGGGGAGGCAAGAGACCCAGTACTTC.